The rows below give T cell receptor beta chains drawn from one sample of a study of cytomegalovirus exposure and HLA in healthy donors. Repertoires were generated with immunoSEQ multiplex PCR, while TCRdb's copy carries only in-frame clones and drops some. The sample lists almost 85,000 clones; approximately 78% were seen once. Specimen: PBMCs. The receptors come from a male donor in good health and CMV-seropositive. Both conserved end residues are part of each CDR3. Fields, in order: V gene, D gene, clone size, J gene, CDR3 DNA, CDR3 protein. The D gene is left open where the match is weak. Only part of the rows carry a size: once, few, many, or a class if the clone is expanded.

>TRBV5-1|TRBD1|.|TRBJ1-1
TGCGCCAGCAGCCACTCGACAGGGGTGAACACTGAAGCTTTCTTT
CASSHSTGVNTEAFF
>TRBV2|.|.|TRBJ2-2
TGTGCCAGCCAGATCGAGGGCGGGGAGCTGTTTTTT
CASQIEGGELFF
>TRBV28|.|.|TRBJ2-3
TGTGCCAGCTCTCTATCCGGGGCAGATACGCAGTATTTT
CASSLSGADTQYF
>TRBV5-1|.|.|TRBJ1-2
TGCGCCAGCAGCCTATACAGGGATCGCTACACCTTC
CASSLYRDRYTF
>TRBV7-2|.|.|TRBJ2-3
TGTGCCAGCAGCTTAGTCTTCACAGATACGCAGTATTTT
CASSLVFTDTQYF
>TRBV7-9|TRBD2|.|TRBJ2-7
TGTGCCAGCAGCCCCGCTACCAAACTAGCGGGAGAAGGTCGCTACGAGCAGTACTTC
CASSPATKLAGEGRYEQYF
>TRBV7-6|.|.|TRBJ2-7
TGTGCCAGCAGCTTAATGGTGGCAGACACCTACGAGCAGTACTTC
CASSLMVADTYEQYF
>TRBV5-1|TRBD2|.|TRBJ2-2
TGCGCCAGCAGAATTACTAGCGGGGGCACCGGGGAGCTGTTTTTT
CASRITSGGTGELFF
>TRBV7-9|.|.|TRBJ2-1
TGTGCCAGCAGCTTACTAGGAGCTGACGAGCAGTTCTTC
CASSLLGADEQFF
>TRBV11-2|.|.|TRBJ2-5
TGTGCCAGCAGCTTGTTTTCTCAAGGGGGATCGTACCAAGAGACCCAGTACTTC
CASSLFSQGGSYQETQYF
>TRBV11-2|TRBD2|.|TRBJ2-3
TGTGCCAGCAGCCCCGGGCCGATAGCGGGAGAACATTTTGCGCAGTATTTT
CASSPGPIAGEHFAQYF
>TRBV9|.|medium-sized|TRBJ2-1
TGTGCCAGCAGCGTAGGCTCCATCCGGGACTACAATGAGCAGTTCTTC
CASSVGSIRDYNEQFF
>TRBV10-3|TRBD1|.|TRBJ1-1
TGTGCCATCAGAGGGACAGGGGGCCAGAACACTGAAGCTTTCTTT
CAIRGTGGQNTEAFF
>TRBV2|TRBD2|.|TRBJ2-7
TGTGCCGGCTCGACTAGCGACCCCTACGAGCAGTACTTC
CAGSTSDPYEQYF
>TRBV28|TRBD2|.|TRBJ2-2
TGTGCCAGTGGGGGGGAGTTCAACACCGGGGAGCTGTTTTTT
CASGGEFNTGELFF
>TRBV29-1|.|.|TRBJ2-3
TGCAGCGGAAGATCGGGACATAGCACAGATACGCAGTATTTT
CSGRSGHSTDTQYF
>TRBV4-1|.|few|TRBJ2-6
TGCGCCAGCAGCCAGCAGTCGGGGGGCGGATCTGGGGCCAACGTCCTGACTTTC
CASSQQSGGGSGANVLTF
>TRBV14|.|.|TRBJ2-7
TGTGCCAGCAGCCAAGTGTCCAGAAGCGAGCAGTACTTC
CASSQVSRSEQYF
>TRBV5-1|TRBD2|.|TRBJ2-2
TGCGCCAGCAGCGGTGTGGGAGGGAGCACCGGGGAGCTGTTTTTT
CASSGVGGSTGELFF
>TRBV7-9|TRBD2|.|TRBJ2-5
TGTGCCAGCAGTACACTAGCGGGTAACCCCCAAGAGACCCAGTACTTC
CASSTLAGNPQETQYF
>TRBV5-1|.|few|TRBJ1-2
TGCGCCAGCAGCTTTAGTACAGTTGGCTACACCTTC
CASSFSTVGYTF
>TRBV4-1|TRBD2|.|TRBJ2-7
TGCGCCAGCAGCTTCCAAGCAGCTAGCGGGAGGGCCATCGAGGGCGAGCAGTACTTC
CASSFQAASGRAIEGEQYF
>TRBV7-9|TRBD1|.|TRBJ1-1
TGTGCCAGCAGGGGACAGAGCCTCACTGAAGCTTTCTTT
CASRGQSLTEAFF
>TRBV15|.|.|TRBJ2-1
TGTGCCACCAGCAGAGATTACTCCGAGACTCGGGACAATGAGCAGTTCTTC
CATSRDYSETRDNEQFF
>TRBV19|TRBD1|few|TRBJ1-2
TGTGCCAGTAGTATTTTTCGGGACAGAACCTATGGCTACACCTTC
CASSIFRDRTYGYTF
>TRBV7-6|TRBD2|.|TRBJ2-7
TGTGCCAGCAGCGAGGGACTAGCGGGTATCTACGAGCAGTACTTC
CASSEGLAGIYEQYF
>TRBV9|.|.|TRBJ2-1
TGTGCCAGCAGCGTAGGAGGGAGGATCGAGCAGTTCTTC
CASSVGGRIEQFF
>TRBV6-1|TRBD2|.|TRBJ2-1
TGTGCCAGCAGTGAGGCTAGCGGGAGTGTCGATGAGCAGTTCTTC
CASSEASGSVDEQFF
>TRBV10-3|.|.|TRBJ2-1
TGTGCCATCAGTCGGGACTCCGCCTCCTACAATGAGCAGTTCTTC
CAISRDSASYNEQFF
>TRBV1|.|.|TRBJ1-6
TGCACCAGCAGCCATGGCCGAGAGGCCCTCCACTTT
CTSSHGREALHF
>TRBV28|.|.|TRBJ1-2
TGTGCCAGCAGCCTAACGGGGGGGTGGGACGGGGGCTACACCTTC
CASSLTGGWDGGYTF
>TRBV27|TRBD2|.|TRBJ2-1
TGTGCCAGCAGTCCAGCAAGGGGACTAACAAGAATAGAAGACTACAATGAGCAGTTCTTC
CASSPARGLTRIEDYNEQFF
>TRBV6-5|TRBD1|.|TRBJ2-5
TGTGCCAGCAGTTTAGGGACAGGGGGCATGAAGACCCAGTACTTC
CASSLGTGGMKTQYF
>TRBV7-3|.|.|TRBJ2-1
TGTGCCAGCAGTCGTAGAGCGGGAAGGGGGGACAATGAGCAGTTCTTC
CASSRRAGRGDNEQFF
>TRBV7-2|TRBD2|.|TRBJ2-7
TGTGCCAGCAGCTTTAGCGGGAGGGTCCACGAGCAGTACTTC
CASSFSGRVHEQYF